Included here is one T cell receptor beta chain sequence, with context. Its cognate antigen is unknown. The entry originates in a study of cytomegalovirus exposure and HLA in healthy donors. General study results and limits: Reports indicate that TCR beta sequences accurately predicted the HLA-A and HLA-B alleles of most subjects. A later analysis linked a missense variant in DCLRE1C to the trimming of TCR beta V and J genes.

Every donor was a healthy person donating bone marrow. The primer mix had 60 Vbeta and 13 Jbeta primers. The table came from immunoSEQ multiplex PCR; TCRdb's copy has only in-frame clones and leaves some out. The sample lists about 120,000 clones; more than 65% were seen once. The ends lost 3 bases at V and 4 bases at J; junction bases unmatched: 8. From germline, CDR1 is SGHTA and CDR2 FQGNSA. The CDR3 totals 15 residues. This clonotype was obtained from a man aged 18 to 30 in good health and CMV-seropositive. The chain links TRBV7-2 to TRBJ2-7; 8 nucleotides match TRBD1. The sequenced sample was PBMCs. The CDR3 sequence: CASSFTGGTMYEQYF. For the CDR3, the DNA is TGTGCCAGCAGCTTCACAGGGGGGACCATGTACGAGCAGTACTTC.